This is a list of T cell receptor beta chains from one sample in a study. TCRdb independently ran MiXCR on the 5' RACE reads; one entry per CDR3 protein. The sample holds some 30,000 distinct CDR3 sequences, about a quarter seen once. The sample comprised tumor-infiltrating Tregs sorted from the breast tumor. The source is a female donor with breast cancer. The CDR3 runs from the conserved cysteine through the conserved F or W. The D gene is left open where the match is weak. Some rows have no size entry. The others give once, few or many, or a class for an expanded clone.

size,J,D,V,DNA,CDR3
NA,TRBJ1-2,NA,TRBV6-5,TGTGCCAGCAGTTACTGGGGGGGACAAAGGGCAGCTGGCTACACCTTC,CASSYWGGQRAAGYTF
few,TRBJ2-1,NA,TRBV20-1,TGCAGTGCTAGAGGCAGAGAGGACTACAATAAGCAGTTCTTC,CSARGREDYNKQFF
NA,TRBJ2-1,TRBD2,TRBV9,TGTACCAGCAGCGCTAGCGGGAGGGCCAGCAATGAGCAGTTCTTC,CTSSASGRASNEQFF
many,TRBJ1-1,TRBD1,TRBV5-6,TGTGCCAGCAGCTTGAACAGGGGAGACACTGAAGCTTTCTTT,CASSLNRGDTEAFF
medium-sized,TRBJ2-7,TRBD1,TRBV10-3,TGTGCCACCCTGGGACAGGGGCTGAAAGAGCAGTACTTC,CATLGQGLKEQYF
NA,TRBJ1-5,NA,TRBV20-1,TGCAGTGCTAATGGTGCCGGGATTGATAATCAGCCCCAGCGTTTT,CSANGAGIDNQPQRF
many,TRBJ2-7,NA,TRBV7-9,TGTGCCAGCAGCCCTAATACGGTCGAGCAGTACTTC,CASSPNTVEQYF
NA,TRBJ2-1,TRBD1,TRBV5-5,TGTGCCAGCAGCATCCCCACAGGGGGCTCCTACAATGAGCAGTTCTTC,CASSIPTGGSYNEQFF
NA,TRBJ1-6,NA,TRBV5-1,TGCGCCAGCAGCAGGGACTCGACGGATTCACCCCTCCACTTT,CASSRDSTDSPLHF
many,TRBJ2-6,NA,TRBV11-2,TGTGCCAGCAGCTTAGAATTTGGGGCTGGGGCCAACGTCCTGACTTTC,CASSLEFGAGANVLTF